This T cell receptor (beta chain) was identified during a study of shared clonotypes between healthy human individuals. The data were produced by immunoSEQ multiplex PCR, yet TCRdb's version contains in-frame clones alone and is incomplete. The top ten hold 0.9% to 1.3% of the sample, which has about 2 million clones, about 95% seen once. This clone has just one count. Terminally differentiated effector memory CD45RA+ cells were excluded from the naive CD8 cells, which were CD45RO-negative and positively selected for CCR7. Sequencing was carried out using naive CD8+ T cells sorted from blood. The sequence was obtained from a man younger than 35 in good health.

The CDR3 region is CASSFPLAGFTDTQYF. The DNA of the CDR3 is TGTGCCAGCAGCTTCCCACTAGCAGGCTTCACAGATACGCAGTATTTT. The chain is built from TRBV5-8 and TRBJ2-3; D might be TRBD2 (6 bases). With 2 bases removed from V and 2 bases from J, the gap between germline ends came to 15 bases. This CDR3 spans 16 amino acids. Germline V gives CDR1 SGHTS, CDR2 YDEGEE.